A selection of T cell receptor beta chains follows, all from one sample in a study of long-term antiretroviral therapy in people with HIV. Assay used: immunoSEQ multiplex PCR; TCRdb lists only in-frame clones, some missing. This table holds roughly 30,000 clones, under 90% found once. Sequencing was performed on unsorted PBMCs, taken about 5 years after starting antiretroviral therapy. Receptors were obtained from a man aged 35 to 55 with HIV. Each CDR3 is given without its conserved first and last residue.

J gene: TRBJ1-4; V gene: TRBV7-9; CDR3 protein: ASRDRGGEKLF
J gene: TRBJ2-4; V gene: TRBV6-5; CDR3 protein: ASRSGKAIQY
J gene: TRBJ1-2; V gene: TRBV2; CDR3 protein: ASSEAVPGTGGSGYT
J gene: TRBJ2-5; V gene: TRBV2; CDR3 protein: ASGPPGKGQETQY
J gene: TRBJ2-2; V gene: TRBV11-2; CDR3 protein: ASSLPGYTGELF
J gene: TRBJ2-3; V gene: TRBV5-1; CDR3 protein: ASSLGTSVSTDTQY
J gene: TRBJ2-5; V gene: TRBV5-1; CDR3 protein: ASSLEREVGETQY
J gene: TRBJ2-7; V gene: TRBV5-1; CDR3 protein: ASSSGQYYEQY
J gene: TRBJ1-2; V gene: TRBV9; CDR3 protein: ASSVNREDNYGYT
J gene: TRBJ2-7; V gene: TRBV7-8; CDR3 protein: ASSLFHGTGEQY
J gene: TRBJ1-5; V gene: TRBV27; CDR3 protein: ASSSMGPYQPQH
J gene: TRBJ1-2; V gene: TRBV5-8; CDR3 protein: ASSWPMGSWGFGYT
J gene: TRBJ2-7; V gene: TRBV19; CDR3 protein: ASSIAQDRGHEQY
J gene: TRBJ1-1; V gene: TRBV13; CDR3 protein: ASSSDILNTEAF
J gene: TRBJ2-7; V gene: TRBV5-1; CDR3 protein: ASSFDEGYSYEQY
J gene: TRBJ2-5; V gene: TRBV25-1; CDR3 protein: ASRSKFLGVSQETQY
J gene: TRBJ1-2; V gene: TRBV5-4; CDR3 protein: ASDRDGNYGYT
J gene: TRBJ2-7; V gene: TRBV28; CDR3 protein: ASRNQVSYEQY
J gene: TRBJ2-7; V gene: TRBV10-2; CDR3 protein: ASTGGPPYEQY
J gene: TRBJ2-1; V gene: TRBV9; CDR3 protein: ASSGRLAGTNEQF
J gene: TRBJ1-5; V gene: TRBV6-5; CDR3 protein: ASMPRYSNQPQH
J gene: TRBJ2-5; V gene: TRBV18; CDR3 protein: ASSADRGIETQY
J gene: TRBJ2-1; V gene: TRBV18; CDR3 protein: ASSPDHNEQF